The 23 T cell receptor beta chains given below trace back to one sample, sequenced in a study of vaccination and CD4 T cells after COVID-19. The antigens of these receptors remain unknown. Oncomine TCR Beta short-read sequencing was applied to DNA from cultured CD4+ T cells. Researchers extracted genomic DNA from CD4+ T cells that had been cultured. TCRdb passed the PCR reads through MiXCR, listing each CDR3 protein once. The sample contains around 10,000 distinct CDR3 sequences, 38% of which appear only once. Treatment reported: roughly 10-day PBMC culture with coronavirus spike peptide pools or control peptides (ViraFEST assay). Before the COVID-19 pandemic (2011-2018), CD4+ T cells were obtained from the unexposed donor. The sequencing sample was made of CD4+ T cells from blood, cultured in vitro. The receptors originated from a human donor in good health.

The J gene is TRBJ1-6, the V gene TRBV5-1; D may be TRBD1 (5 bases). The germline V and J ends were trimmed by 2 bases and 7 bases, with 16 bases remaining between them. The CDR3 contains 16 residues. Germline CDR1 SGHRS, CDR2 YFSETQ. Here the CDR3 DNA reads TGCGCCAGCAGCTTAACCCCCGGGGGTTCGAATTCACCCCTCCACTTT. Residues: CASSLTPGGSNSPLHF.

This clonotype is deemed medium-sized (0.01 to 0.1%). This chain uses TRBV20-1 with TRBJ2-5, with D perhaps being TRBD1 or TRBD2 (5 bases each). V was clipped by 2 bases and J by 5 bases, with 15 bases between them. This CDR3 is 14 amino acids long. Germline values: CDR1 DFQATT, CDR2 SNEGSKA (reference sequence). CDR3 amino acids: CSARNPWGLETQYF. In nucleotides, the CDR3 is TGCAGTGCTAGAAACCCATGGGGGTTGGAGACCCAGTACTTC.

This clonotype was observed a handful of times. The chain carries TRBV5-1 and TRBJ1-2; tentatively, D is TRBD1 (5 bases). CDR1 SGHRS and CDR2 YFSETQ come from the germline V gene. Trimming took 3 bases from V and 1 from J, leaving 16 bases between them. CDR3 size: 16 residues. The CDR3 loop reads CASSWGLPRGNYGYTF. CDR3 DNA sequence: TGCGCCAGCAGCTGGGGACTTCCTCGAGGTAACTATGGCTACACCTTC.

This clonotype came up a few times. The chain's CDR3 is CASSPWGGETQYF. Written as DNA, the CDR3 is TGTGCCAGCTCACCATGGGGAGGGGAGACCCAGTACTTC. The V gene is TRBV18, the J gene TRBJ2-5, with 7 nucleotides matching TRBD2. The CDR3 sequence is 13 residues long. In germline, CDR1 is KGHSH, CDR2 LQKENI. V shed 2 bases, J shed 5 bases, and the junction held 2 bases outside the gene matches.

This clonotype is deemed large. The chain is built from TRBV7-2 and TRBJ1-2; D gene unclear. The CDR3 covers 14 residues. Germline lookup yields CDR1 SGHTA and CDR2 FQGNSA. The V end was cut by 0 bases, the J end by 7 bases, with 12 bases between. The CDR3 coding sequence is TGTGCCAGCAGCTTAGCGCAGGCCGGCCCTGGCTACACCTTC. As protein: CASSLAQAGPGYTF.

The rearrangement uses TRBV6-1 and TRBJ2-7, with 7 bases lining up with TRBD2. V lost 6 bases to trimming and J lost 6 bases; unmatched junction nucleotides: 11. CDR1 and CDR2 from the germline V gene are MNHNS and SASEGT. The CDR3 sequence is 14 residues long. The chain's CDR3 is CASSQRRETSEQYF. DNA for the CDR3: TGTGCCAGCAGCCAAAGGCGGGAGACCTCCGAGCAGTACTTC.

This clonotype came up a few times. The chain links TRBV6-1 to TRBJ2-7, with D unresolved. V was shortened by 6 bases and J by 6 bases, with 15 bases between the two germline ends. The CDR3 length is 13 residues. Germline V CDR1 and CDR2: MNHNS, SASEGT. The CDR3 sequence: CASRLKRQSEQYF. DNA of the CDR3: TGTGCCAGCAGATTGAAGCGTCAGTCCGAGCAGTACTTC.

Only a few counts were recorded for this clonotype. The rearrangement joins TRBV6-1 to TRBJ1-2, with D possibly TRBD1 on 5 matching bases. V dropped 5 bases and J dropped 3 bases, with 19 bases sitting between them. The CDR3 loop spans 16 amino acids. Per the germline V gene, CDR1 is MNHNS and CDR2 is SASEGT. The CDR3 loop reads CASSQSGDGGDYGYTF. Here the CDR3 DNA reads TGTGCCAGCAGTCAAAGCGGGGACGGAGGAGACTATGGCTACACCTTC.

The genes are TRBV7-2 and TRBJ2-7, with a tentative D call TRBD1 (6 bases). CDR1 SGHTA and CDR2 FQGNSA come from the germline V gene. The CDR3 is 13 amino acids. Trimming took 5 bases from V and 2 from J, leaving 10 bases between them. CDR3 in amino acids: CASSHTGTYEQYF. In DNA, the CDR3 is TGTGCCAGCAGCCACACAGGGACCTACGAGCAGTACTTC.

This clonotype appeared a few times. As DNA, the CDR3 is TGTGCCAGCAGCCCAACGACTAGGAACATTCAGTACTTC. It is translated as CASSPTTRNIQYF. The rearrangement uses TRBV7-2 and TRBJ2-4; TRBD2 is a possible D gene (6 bases). This CDR3 is built from 13 residues. Germline CDR1 SGHTA, CDR2 FQGNSA. Trimming removed 5 bases at V and 7 bases at J, with 12 bases between.

The V and J genes are TRBV19 and TRBJ1-5; D possibly corresponds to TRBD1 (6 bases). The V end was cut by 1 base, the J end by 7 bases, with 8 bases between. This CDR3 comprises 13 residues. Germline V lookup: CDR1 LNHDA, CDR2 SQIVND (reference sequence). The CDR3 bases are TGTGCCAGTAGTATAGCCACAGGGCAGCCCCAGCATTTT. This encodes CASSIATGQPQHF. Drawing the rest from reference TRBV19 and TRBJ1-5, the complete variable domain is DGGITQSPKYLFRKEGQNVTLSCEQNLNHDAMYWYRQDPGQGLRLIYYSQIVNDFQKGDIAEGYSVSREKKESFPLTVTSAQKNPTAFYLCASSIATGQPQHFGDGTRLSIL.

The genes are TRBV20-1 and TRBJ2-1, with D unclear. The CDR3 is 11 residues long. Germline V lookup: CDR1 DFQATT, CDR2 SNEGSKA (reference sequence). V shed 7 bases and J shed 9 bases, with 13 bases lying between them. CDR3 protein: CSGYGRSEQFF. In nucleotides, the CDR3 is TGCAGTGGTTACGGTAGGAGTGAGCAGTTCTTC.

The chain is built from TRBV6-2 or TRBV6-3 and TRBJ2-3; tentatively, D is TRBD1 (6 bases). This CDR3 is built from 16 residues. V was pared by 2 bases and J by 4 bases, with 16 bases between. CDR1 is MNHEY and CDR2 is SVGEGT in the germline V gene. The CDR3 DNA reads TGTGCCAGCAGTTACCTAGGGGGAGACCCTCCAGATACGCAGTATTTT. The encoded protein is CASSYLGGDPPDTQYF.

The chain carries TRBV7-2 and TRBJ2-1; 13 nucleotides agree with TRBD2. Trimming took 2 bases from V and 4 from J; bases not matched to a gene: 5. The CDR3 has 17 residues. The germline V gene has CDR1 SGHTA and CDR2 FQGNSA. The DNA of the CDR3 is TGTGCCAGCAGCTTAAGGACTAGCGGGAGTGGGTACAATGAGCAGTTCTTC. Encoded protein: CASSLRTSGSGYNEQFF.

This clonotype has more than one count but fewer than ten. The V and J genes are TRBV7-3 and TRBJ1-1; D ambiguous. V was clipped by 1 base and J by 0 bases, with 6 bases between them. CDR1 and CDR2 (germline): SGHTA, FQGTGA. The CDR3 totals 14 residues. DNA for the CDR3: TGTGCCAGCAGCTTAATGGGTTTGAACACTGAAGCTTTCTTT. Translated, it gives CASSLMGLNTEAFF. Full variable domain (missing parts from reference TRBV7-3 and TRBJ1-1): GAGVSQTPSNKVTEKGKYVELRCDPISGHTALYWYRQSLGQGPEFLIYFQGTGAADDSGLPNDRFFAVRPEGSVSTLKIQRTERGDSAVYLCASSLMGLNTEAFFGQGTRLTVV.

This clonotype came up a few times. The chain carries TRBV7-2 and TRBJ1-5, with 7 bases identical to TRBD1. Germline CDR1 SGHTA, CDR2 FQGNSA. V dropped 5 bases and J dropped 4; count of bases not matched to a gene: 8. The CDR3 is made up of 15 amino acids. The CDR3 here is CASSPRGTANQPQHF. CDR3 bases: TGTGCCAGCAGCCCAAGGGGGACAGCAAATCAGCCCCAGCATTTT.

The sample holds a few counts of this clonotype. The chain joins TRBV28 to TRBJ1-2; D is unclear. V was pared by 2 bases and J by 7 bases, with 2 bases between. Germline CDR1 and CDR2: MDHEN and SYDVKM. The CDR3 has 10 amino acids. The CDR3 DNA reads as TGTGCCAGCAGTTTAGGTGGCTACACCTTC. Translated, it gives CASSLGGYTF.

The gene calls are TRBV2 and TRBJ2-7; TRBD1 is a possible D gene (6 bases). CDR1 and CDR2 (germline): SNHLY, FYNNEI. V was clipped by 4 bases and J by 2 bases, with 6 bases between them. The CDR3 has 12 residues. The CDR3 protein is CASSGQAYEQYF. CDR3 coding DNA: TGTGCCAGCAGTGGACAGGCCTACGAGCAGTACTTC.

This clonotype turned up a few times. The chain combines TRBV20-1 with TRBJ1-1; D unclear. Deletions cut 2 bases from V and 8 bases from J, with 9 bases between. The CDR3 length is 11 residues. CDR1 is DFQATT, CDR2 SNEGSKA, per germline (reference sequence). Here the CDR3 DNA reads TGCAGTGCTAGATTGGTCAGGGAAGCTTTCTTT. Translation: CSARLVREAFF.

The sample holds a few counts of this clonotype. This chain uses TRBV10-3 with TRBJ2-7, with 7 bases lining up with TRBD1. With 3 bases clipped from V and 2 bases from J, the junction kept 4 bases outside the gene matches. This CDR3 contains 14 residues. Germline assignment: CDR1 ENHRY and CDR2 SYGVKD. DNA for the CDR3: TGTGCCATCAGTGAAAAGGGACAGCCCTACGAGCAGTACTTC. It encodes CAISEKGQPYEQYF.

The gene calls are TRBV9 and TRBJ1-1, with D maybe TRBD1 (5 bases). Germline V gene sequence: CDR1 SGDLS, CDR2 YYNGEE. This CDR3 has 14 residues. Trimming cost V 1 base and J 2 bases, with 9 bases left between them. CDR3 protein: CASSVKGTNTEAFF. The CDR3 DNA reads as TGTGCCAGCAGCGTAAAGGGGACCAACACTGAAGCTTTCTTT.

This clonotype was detected a few times. The chain couples TRBV20-1 to TRBJ1-4; 8 nucleotides agree with TRBD1. J gave up 9 bases and V 3 bases, and 6 bases lay outside the gene matches. The CDR3 runs 13 residues. CDR1 is DFQATT, CDR2 SNEGSKA, per germline (reference sequence). CDR3 protein: CSARLQGAQKLFF. For the CDR3, the DNA is TGCAGTGCTAGGCTGCAGGGGGCTCAAAAACTGTTTTTT.

This chain connects TRBV6-4 to TRBJ2-7; 10 bases line up with TRBD2. Trimming at V came to 7 bases and at J to 4 bases, leaving 4 bases not matched to a gene. Germline-derived CDR1 and CDR2 are MRHNA and SNTAGT. This CDR3 is 13 amino acids long. As DNA, the CDR3 is TGTGCCAGCATTAGCGGGAGGATATACGAGCAGTACTTC. As protein: CASISGRIYEQYF.